One and the same sample provided the 25 T cell receptor beta chains below, sequenced in a study of monozygotic twins with inflammatory bowel disease. TCRdb reprocessed the 5' RACE reads and reports one entry per CDR3 protein, with no DNA. The sample table includes about 300,000 distinct CDR3 sequences. The sample was blood. The origin of the receptors is a human donor with ulcerative colitis or Crohn's disease, or a healthy co-twin of an affected twin (not recorded which).

The chain has TRBV20-1 and TRBJ2-2. The CDR3 is 14 amino acids. Germline loops: CDR1 DFQATT, CDR2 SNEGSKA (reference sequence). This CDR3 is CSARDSRSPGELFF.

V usage is TRBV12-3 or TRBV12-4 and J usage is TRBJ2-5. The CDR3 totals 14 residues. CDR3 residues: CASSFLASQETQYF.

This rearrangement joins TRBV27 to TRBJ2-1; checking the TCRdb D call of TRBD2 is not possible without DNA. This CDR3 has 17 amino acids. The V gene's germline CDR1 is MNHEY and CDR2 SMNVEV (reference sequence). CDR3 loop: CASSFQWGGRAANEQFF.

The rearrangement joins TRBV5-1 to TRBJ2-2. Per the germline V gene, CDR1 is SGHRS and CDR2 is YFSETQ. CDR3 length: 17 amino acids. The CDR3 here is CASSLVRALANTGELFF.

V is TRBV3-1 and J is TRBJ1-6. Looked up from germline, CDR1 is LGHDT and CDR2 is YNNKEL (reference sequence). This CDR3 comprises 13 residues. The chain's CDR3 is CASSQRPNSPLHF.

This chain connects TRBV7-3 to TRBJ2-1; TCRdb proposes TRBD1, but this gene call is untestable without DNA. The germline CDR1 and CDR2 sequences are SGHTA and FQGTGA. The CDR3 length is 12 residues. The CDR3 loop is CASSYRLEEQFF.

This chain joins TRBV7-3 and TRBJ1-2; the TCRdb D gene call, TRBD1, has no DNA to confirm it. The germline CDR1 and CDR2 sequences are SGHTA and FQGTGA. CDR3 length: 18 residues. The CDR3 sequence is CASSLNPGAATGGYGYTF.

V and J are TRBV6-1 and TRBJ2-7; the TCRdb call, TRBD1, lacks DNA for checking. The CDR3 has 16 amino acids. The germline CDR1 and CDR2 sequences are MNHNS and SASEGT. CDR3 sequence: CASRNLGTGTSYEQYF.

The J gene is TRBJ2-3, the V gene TRBV4-3; absent DNA, TCRdb's TRBD2 call cannot be checked. In germline, CDR1 is LGHNA, CDR2 YSLEER. The CDR3 spans 15 residues. The CDR3 sequence: CASRRERASTDTQYF.

The CDR3 protein is CASSPGSSRSNQPQHF. The chain is built from TRBV6-2 or TRBV6-3 and TRBJ1-5; TCRdb reports TRBD1, a call that lacks DNA to check it against. Germline assignment: CDR1 MNHEY and CDR2 SVGEGT. The CDR3 spans 16 residues.

V gene TRBV12-3 or TRBV12-4 combines with J gene TRBJ1-6. This CDR3 has 16 residues. The CDR3 here is CASSFGRERYNSPLHF.

The chain employs TRBV5-5 and TRBJ2-7; checking the TCRdb D call of TRBD1 is not possible without DNA. Germline V gene data show CDR1 as SGHKS and CDR2 as YYEKEE (reference sequence). The CDR3 extends over 13 amino acids. Here the CDR3 reads CASRRDTLSEQYF. Full variable domain (remainder filled in from reference TRBV5-5 and TRBJ2-7): DAGVTQSPTHLIKTRGQQVTLRCSPISGHKSVSWYQQVLGQGPQFIFQYYEKEERGRGNFPDRFSARQFPNYSSELNVNALLLGDSALYLCASRRDTLSEQYFGPGTRLTVT.

The rearrangement links TRBV19 to TRBJ2-7; checking the TCRdb D call of TRBD1 is not possible without DNA. This CDR3 has 15 residues. CDR1 is LNHDA, CDR2 SQIVND, per germline (reference sequence). The CDR3 is CASRPQGTGSYEQYF. Based on the CDR3 plus reference TRBV19 and TRBJ2-7, the full variable domain is DGGITQSPKYLFRKEGQNVTLSCEQNLNHDAMYWYRQDPGQGLRLIYYSQIVNDFQKGDIAEGYSVSREKKESFPLTVTSAQKNPTAFYLCASRPQGTGSYEQYFGPGTRLTVT.

The chain recombines TRBV12-3 or TRBV12-4 with TRBJ1-1; TCRdb names TRBD1, which stays unverified in the absence of DNA. This CDR3 region has 13 residues. The CDR3: CASRGDGGTEAFF.

Here the CDR3 reads CASTFPWWAGVGADTQYF. The chain has TRBV28 and TRBJ2-3; TCRdb's D gene call, TRBD1, goes unchecked for lack of DNA. Per germline, CDR1 MDHEN and CDR2 SYDVKM. The CDR3 runs to 18 residues.

The chain employs TRBV5-1 and TRBJ2-3. The germline V gene encodes CDR1 SGHRS and CDR2 YFSETQ. The CDR3 spans 13 residues. The CDR3 spells CASSFGGTDTQYF.

The V and J genes are TRBV7-9 and TRBJ2-3; TCRdb lists TRBD2, though no DNA is available to test this call. The germline V gene encodes CDR1 SEHNR and CDR2 FQNEAQ (reference sequence). The CDR3 length is 16 residues. CDR3 sequence reads: CASSRGLAGVPDTQYF.

The chain links TRBV18 to TRBJ1-5. This CDR3 has 13 residues. Germline V CDR1 and CDR2: KGHSH, LQKENI. CDR3: CASSQTTDQPQHF. Using reference TRBV18 and TRBJ1-5 for the parts outside the CDR3, the full variable domain is NAGVMQNPRHLVRRRGQEARLRCSPMKGHSHVYWYRQLPEEGLKFMVYLQKENIIDESGMPKERFSAEFPKEGPSILRIQQVVRGDSAAYFCASSQTTDQPQHFGDGTRLSIL.

The V gene is TRBV5-1, the J gene TRBJ2-2. The CDR3 is made up of 13 amino acids. Germline V lookup: CDR1 SGHRS, CDR2 YFSETQ. The CDR3 loop is CASSLTKTGELFF.

The chain recombines TRBV5-6 with TRBJ1-2. CDR1 is SGHDT and CDR2 is YYEEEE in the germline V gene. The length of the CDR3 is 15 residues. CDR3 residues: CASSFFSRILYGYTF.

This chain uses TRBV14 with TRBJ2-1; TCRdb returns TRBD2, unconfirmable since there is no DNA. CDR3 length: 17 amino acids. The germline V gene encodes CDR1 SGHDN and CDR2 FVKESK. The CDR3 sequence: CASSRQKTSVSYNEQFF.

The chain joins TRBV7-3 to TRBJ2-1; TCRdb reports TRBD1, a call that lacks DNA to check it against. The length of the CDR3 is 16 residues. Germline V gives CDR1 SGHTA, CDR2 FQGTGA. The CDR3 protein is CASSPWDRALYNEQFF. The whole variable domain, filled in from reference TRBV7-3 and TRBJ2-1, reads GAGVSQTPSNKVTEKGKYVELRCDPISGHTALYWYRQSLGQGPEFLIYFQGTGAADDSGLPNDRFFAVRPEGSVSTLKIQRTERGDSAVYLCASSPWDRALYNEQFFGPGTRLTVL.

This chain uses TRBV7-7 with TRBJ2-7; TCRdb lists TRBD1, though no DNA is available to test this call. The germline gives CDR1 SSHAT, CDR2 FNYEAQ (reference sequence). The CDR3 has 13 residues. CDR3 sequence reads: CASSIGQDYEQYF.

The chain links TRBV18 to TRBJ2-1; TCRdb reports TRBD1, a call that lacks DNA to check it against. CDR1 is KGHSH, CDR2 LQKENI, per germline. This CDR3 region has 15 residues. The CDR3 sequence is CASSPLGQTYNEQFF.

The V and J genes are TRBV5-1 and TRBJ2-2; TCRdb designates TRBD1, a call that cannot be tested without DNA. CDR1 and CDR2 from the germline V gene are SGHRS and YFSETQ. There are 13 residues in the CDR3. The CDR3 sequence is CASSSGPPGELFF.